Below, one TCR beta chain is given with its context. The study ran its PCR with 60 Vbeta and 13 Jbeta primers. TCRdb's copy holds only in-frame clones and misses some; the assay was immunoSEQ multiplex PCR. This repertoire shows roughly 150,000 clones, roughly three quarters found once; its top ten account for 2% to 2.5%. The data originate from a study of cytomegalovirus exposure and HLA in healthy donors. The CDR3 covers 15 residues. CDR1 and CDR2 from the germline V gene are SGHNT and YYREEE (reference sequence). The V segment lost 4 bases and the J segment 5 bases; nucleotides outside the gene matches: 10.

The clonotype comes from a man aged 25 to 45 in good health and CMV-seronegative. The chain employs TRBV5-4 and TRBJ2-5; 8 nucleotides agree with TRBD2. Material: PBMCs. The CDR3 bases are TGTGCCAGCAGCCTTCCTGGCGGGAGGTTTGAGACCCAGTACTTC. Protein product: CASSLPGGRFETQYF.